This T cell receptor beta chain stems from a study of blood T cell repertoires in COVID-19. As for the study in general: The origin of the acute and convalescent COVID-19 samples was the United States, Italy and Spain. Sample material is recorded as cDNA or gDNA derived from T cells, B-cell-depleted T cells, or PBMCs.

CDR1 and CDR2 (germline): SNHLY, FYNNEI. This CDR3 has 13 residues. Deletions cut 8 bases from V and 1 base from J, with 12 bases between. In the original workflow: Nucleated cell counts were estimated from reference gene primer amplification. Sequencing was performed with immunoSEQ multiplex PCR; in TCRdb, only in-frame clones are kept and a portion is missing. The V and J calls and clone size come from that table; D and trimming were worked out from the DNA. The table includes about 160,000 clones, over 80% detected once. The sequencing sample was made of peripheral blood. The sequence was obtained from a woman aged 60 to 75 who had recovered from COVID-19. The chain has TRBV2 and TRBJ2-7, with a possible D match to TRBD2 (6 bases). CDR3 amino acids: CASRDWGSYEQYF. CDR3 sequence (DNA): TGTGCCAGCCGGGACTGGGGTTCCTACGAGCAGTACTTC.